This T cell receptor (beta chain) came from a study of blood T cell repertoires in COVID-19. Produced via immunoSEQ multiplex PCR; TCRdb's table is partial and in-frame only. The sample has approximately 200,000 clones, about four fifths seen once. CDR3 length: 13 amino acids. With V trimmed by 0 bases and J by 11 bases, 6 bases remained unmatched. The germline V gene has CDR1 SGHTS and CDR2 YDEGEE. Sequenced material: PBMCs or T cells enriched from blood (not recorded which). The TCR originated in a woman in her 40s with acute COVID-19. This chain links TRBV5-8 with TRBJ1-1; 8 nucleotides agree with TRBD1. DNA for the CDR3: TGTGCCAGCAGCTTGGCGGGGACAGGCGTGGCTTTCTTT. Amino acid sequence: CASSLAGTGVAFF.